Described below is a single TCR beta chain sequence and its context. Its antigen is not known. The source of the sample is a study of blood T cells in healthy people across ages. Study-wide results and limits: Naive and antigen-experienced cells could not be conclusively compared, given unsorted PBMCs.

A second about 6 to 12 cycle PCR used barcoded and J-beta primers. MiXCR, applied by TCRdb to the 5' RACE reads, yields one record per CDR3 protein. The repertoire holds about 830,000 distinct CDR3 sequences, with approximately 67% as singletons. Trimming at V came to 7 bases and at J to 2 bases, leaving 8 bases not matched to a gene. Germline V gene lookup returns CDR1 DFQATT and CDR2 SNEGSKA (reference sequence). The CDR3 has 14 amino acids. The specimen was blood. This sequence was found in a man younger than 45 in good health. The V call is TRBV20-1, the J call TRBJ2-1; 7 nucleotides match TRBD2. CDR3 coding DNA: TGCAGTGTGAGCGGGGCGAAAGCCTACAATGAGCAGTTCTTC. This translates into CSVSGAKAYNEQFF.